Following are 31 T cell receptor beta chains from one sample sequenced in a study of immune heterogeneity within non-small cell lung tumors. Amplification of the TCR beta CDR3 was achieved through multiplex PCR with 32 V and 13 J primers. Via MiXCR, TCRdb re-called the multiplex PCR reads, giving one row per CDR3 protein. The profile shows approximately 3,000 distinct CDR3 sequences, roughly a fifth of them singletons. Genomic DNA from bulk tumor acted as the template, and roughly 0.55 ug was loaded per sample. Multiple biopsies spaced far apart were taken from each primary tumor during surgery. Curative operations were performed on patients who had untreated, newly diagnosed non-small cell lung cancer. Input material: lung tumor tissue. These receptors came from a man in his 60s with non-small cell lung cancer.

About this clonotype: A much bigger clone sits one base away, suggesting this may be a read error. This sequence joins TRBV7-6 and TRBJ2-1; a weak D match, TRBD2 (5 bases). The germline gives CDR1 SGHVS, CDR2 FNYEAQ. This CDR3 has 11 amino acids. This CDR3 reads CASSPGNEQLF. As DNA, the CDR3 is TGTGCCAGCAGCCCCGGGAACGAGCAGTTATTC.

Sample share makes this clonotype medium-sized. The genes are TRBV7-3 and TRBJ2-1; D may be TRBD2 (5 bases). V was pared by 5 bases and J by 9 bases, with 14 bases between. The CDR3 is made up of 13 amino acids. The germline CDR1 and CDR2 sequences are SGHTA and FQGTGA. CDR3 sequence reads: CASSARTFSEQFF. DNA of the CDR3: TGTGCCAGCAGCGCCAGGACTTTCAGTGAGCAGTTCTTC.

Within the sample, this clonotype is medium-sized. The chain employs TRBV28 and TRBJ1-5; D gene ambiguous. The germline V gene has CDR1 MDHEN and CDR2 SYDVKM. The CDR3 consists of 13 residues. V dropped 11 bases and J dropped 2 bases, with 13 bases sitting between them. The CDR3 spells CAVFEPGNQPQHF. CDR3 coding DNA: TGTGCCGTTTTTGAGCCAGGCAATCAGCCCCAGCATTTT.

By frequency in the sample, this clonotype is medium-sized. This chain connects TRBV20-1 to TRBJ2-5, with D possibly matching TRBD2 (6 bases). Per germline, CDR1 DFQATT and CDR2 SNEGSKA (reference sequence). CDR3 length equals 11 residues. With 6 bases removed from V and 5 bases from J, the gap between germline ends came to 10 bases. The CDR3 here is CSAPREETQYF. CDR3 in DNA: TGCAGTGCCCCCCGGGAGGAGACCCAGTACTTC.

As regards this clonotype: Being one base from a much bigger clone, this may be a read error. The rearrangement joins TRBV7-9 to TRBJ1-4; maybe TRBD1 (6 bases). The germline V gene has CDR1 SEHNR and CDR2 FQNEAQ (reference sequence). The CDR3 runs 15 residues. The CDR3 sequence: CARSLGTPSDEKLFF. DNA of the CDR3: TGTGCCAGGAGCTTAGGGACACCGTCGGATGAAAAACTGTTTTTT.

This clonotype is medium-sized by share. This chain connects TRBV9 to TRBJ2-2; TRBD2 aligns across 13 bases. V trimming: 0 bases; J trimming: 6 bases; junction bases outside the gene matches: 2. This CDR3 is built from 16 residues. In germline, CDR1 is SGDLS, CDR2 YYNGEE. The CDR3 nucleotides are TGTGCCAGCAGCGTAGTGGGACTAGCGGGACCCGGGGAGCTGTTTTTT. This encodes CASSVVGLAGPGELFF.

This clonotype is termed medium-sized. The chain is built from TRBV6-1 and TRBJ2-7; 14 nucleotides line up with TRBD2. This CDR3 has 18 residues. J lost 1 base, V lost 3 bases, and 8 bases had no gene match. The germline V gene has CDR1 MNHNS and CDR2 SASEGT. CDR3 nucleotide sequence: TGTGCCAGCAGTGACCGTGGGACTAGCGGGAGTCAATCCTACGAGCAGTACTTC. This translates into CASSDRGTSGSQSYEQYF.

With respect to this clonotype: At one boundary the junction diverges from the germline segment, which might be a read error. V and J are TRBV3-1 and TRBJ2-1, with D maybe TRBD2 (6 bases). CDR1 LGHDT and CDR2 YNNKEL come from the germline V gene (reference sequence). The CDR3 loop spans 15 amino acids. The CDR3 region has the DNA TGTACCAGCAACCAAGCCGGGACTCAATACAATGAGCAGTTCTTC. Protein: CTSNQAGTQYNEQFF.

As concerns this clonotype: A single base separates this from a much larger clone, so it may be a read error. This chain joins TRBV7-9 and TRBJ1-1; D remains unclear. Germline-derived CDR1 and CDR2 are SEHNR and FQNEAQ (reference sequence). The CDR3 contains 14 residues. CDR3 amino acids: CASSLVNSGTGAFF. The CDR3 region has the DNA TGTGCCAGCAGCTTAGTCAACTCAGGAACTGGAGCTTTCTTT.

This rearrangement joins TRBV5-6 to TRBJ2-1; D not certain. V was pared by 2 bases and J by 10 bases, with 13 bases between. The CDR3 has 13 residues. Germline lookup yields CDR1 SGHDT and CDR2 YYEEEE. CDR3 region: CASSFVGEWEQFF. Here the CDR3 DNA reads TGTGCCAGCAGCTTTGTTGGTGAATGGGAGCAGTTCTTC.

This clonotype is termed medium-sized. The V call is TRBV11-1, the J call TRBJ1-1; weak D call: TRBD1 (5 bases). The CDR3 has 16 amino acids. V was trimmed by 5 bases and J by 5 bases, leaving 21 bases between them. Germline CDR1 SGHAT, CDR2 FQDESV (reference sequence). DNA of the CDR3: TGTGCCAGCAGCCCCCGATTAGCGGGGAGGGGTACTGAAGCTTTCTTT. Encoded protein: CASSPRLAGRGTEAFF.

As to this clonotype: A much larger clone lies one base from this, so it may be a read error. DNA of the CDR3: TGTGCCACCAGGAAAACTAGCAGGAGTCTGGGCACCGGGGAGCTGTTTTTT. Protein product: CATRKTSRSLGTGELFF. The chain links TRBV15 to TRBJ2-2; possibly TRBD2 for D (6 bases). V gave up 6 bases and J gave up 4 bases, with 21 bases separating them. Germline assignment: CDR1 LNHNV and CDR2 YYDKDF (reference sequence). CDR3 size: 17 residues.

A single count supports this clonotype. One end of the junction is discordant with germline, which a read error may explain. V is TRBV2 and J is TRBJ1-6; the D gene is possibly TRBD1 (6 bases). The germline CDR1 and CDR2 sequences are SNHLY and FYNNEI. This CDR3 is built from 14 residues. CDR3 amino acids: CASIPQGINSPIHF. The CDR3 region has the DNA TGTGCCAGCATACCACAGGGTATAAATTCACCCATCCACTTT.

A word on this clonotype: Possible read error: a much larger clone is one base away. The CDR3 does not close with the conserved phenylalanine or tryptophan, likely indicating a read error. The V gene is TRBV28, the J gene TRBJ1-6; 7 bases line up with TRBD1. Germline CDR1 is MDHEN and CDR2 is SYDVKM. The CDR3 spans 14 residues. The CDR3 DNA sequence: TGTGCCAGCAGCCTGGGAGGGGGCACTTCAACCCTCCACTCT. It yields the protein CASSLGGGTSTLHS.

In its sample, this clonotype ranks as medium-sized (0.01 to 0.1%). V and J are TRBV10-2 and TRBJ1-4; D is perhaps TRBD1 (5 bases). Germline-derived CDR1 and CDR2 are WSHSY and SAAADI. V was trimmed by 8 bases and J by 16 bases, leaving 20 bases between them. The CDR3 has 12 residues. The chain's CDR3 is CASSSQGTWPFF. The CDR3 region has the DNA TGCGCCAGCTCGAGCCAAGGGACCTGGCCGTTTTTT.

Regarding this clonotype: A read error may produce the germline difference seen at one junction end. The CDR3 DNA reads TGCAGTGCGAGCCTGGACGGACCTAATCAGTCCCAGCATTTT. It translates to CSASLDGPNQSQHF. V usage is TRBV20-1 and J usage is TRBJ1-5, with D uncertain. This CDR3 spans 14 amino acids. Germline-derived CDR1 and CDR2 are DFQATT and SNEGSKA (reference sequence).

This clonotype is categorized as medium-sized (0.01 to 0.1%). CDR3 loop: CASSLGLADNEQFF. Here the CDR3 DNA reads TGTGCCAGCAGCTTGGGACTAGCGGACAATGAGCAGTTCTTC. The chain employs TRBV5-6 and TRBJ2-1; TRBD2 agrees at 9 bases. Germline lookup yields CDR1 SGHDT and CDR2 YYEEEE. There are 14 residues in the CDR3. Trimming at V came to 0 bases and at J to 5 bases, leaving 0 bases not matched to a gene.

J is TRBJ2-3 and V is TRBV9; TRBD2 matches at 9 bases. With V trimmed by 3 bases and J by 0 bases, 11 bases remained unmatched. CDR1 is SGDLS, CDR2 YYNGEE, per germline. This CDR3 comprises 18 residues. The CDR3: CASSAWTSAKSSTDTQYF. The CDR3 DNA is TGTGCCAGCAGCGCGTGGACTAGCGCTAAATCTAGCACAGATACGCAGTATTTT.

This clonotype is judged medium-sized (0.01 to 0.1%). V and J are TRBV6-1 and TRBJ2-7; 7 bases are shared with TRBD1. The CDR3 is 18 amino acids. Germline V CDR1 and CDR2: MNHNS, SASEGT. The J segment lost 2 bases and the V segment lost 5 bases, leaving 18 bases of the junction unmatched. CDR3 sequence (DNA): TGTGCCAGCAGTTATCCTCCTCGCCGGGACAGAAAGGCCTACGAGCAGTACTTC. Residues: CASSYPPRRDRKAYEQYF.

The sample holds a few counts of this clonotype. The V gene is TRBV10-2, the J gene TRBJ2-5; D unclear. The V end lost 0 bases, the J end lost 5 bases, and 10 bases lay between the germline ends. This CDR3 comprises 14 residues. Germline CDR1 and CDR2: WSHSY and SAAADI. The CDR3, as DNA: TGCGCCAGCAGTGAGTCCACCCTTGGGGAGACCCAGTACTTC. Translation: CASSESTLGETQYF.

By sample fraction, this clonotype is medium-sized. J is TRBJ2-7 and V is TRBV5-1, with a possible D match to TRBD1 (6 bases). V lost 4 bases and J lost 3, with 20 bases in between. There are 16 residues in the CDR3. Germline V gene data show CDR1 as SGHRS and CDR2 as YFSETQ. The chain's CDR3 is CASSLSQGTRLYEQYF. For the CDR3, the DNA is TGCGCCAGCAGCCTAAGTCAGGGGACGCGTCTCTACGAGCAGTACTTC. The whole variable domain, remainder taken from reference TRBV5-1 and TRBJ2-7, is KAGVTQTPRYLIKTRGQQVTLSCSPISGHRSVSWYQQTPGQGLQFLFEYFSETQRNKGNFPGRFSGRQFSNSRSEMNVSTLELGDSALYLCASSLSQGTRLYEQYFGPGTRLTVT.

Notes on this clonotype: A much larger clone differs from this one at a single base, so this may be a read error. The chain couples TRBV7-9 to TRBJ2-5; D is unresolved. Germline loops: CDR1 SEHNR, CDR2 FQNEAQ (reference sequence). The length of the CDR3 is 14 residues. The ends were cut back, 5 bases at V and 5 bases at J, with 15 bases in the middle. In nucleotides, the CDR3 is TGTGCCAGCAGCCAGAATGACAAAGTGGAGACCCAGTACTTC. Protein sequence: CASSQNDKVETQYF.

By sample share, this clonotype is medium-sized. This chain's CDR3 is CASTGDNNNEQFF. In DNA form, the CDR3 reads TGTGCCAGCACCGGGGATAACAACAATGAGCAGTTCTTC. The genes are TRBV2 and TRBJ2-1; TRBD2 is a possible D gene (5 bases). Germline V gene data show CDR1 as SNHLY and CDR2 as FYNNEI. Trimming left V 7 bases short and J 5 bases short, with 12 bases between. The CDR3 runs to 13 residues. The whole variable domain, filled in from reference TRBV2 and TRBJ2-1, reads EPEVTQTPSHQVTQMGQEVILRCVPISNHLYFYWYRQILGQKVEFLVSFYNNEISEKSEIFDDQFSVERPDGSNFTLKIRSTKLEDSAMYFCASTGDNNNEQFFGPGTRLTVL.

This clonotype is categorized as medium-sized. This chain links TRBV7-3 with TRBJ2-3; D remains ambiguous. Trimming left V 1 base short and J 14 bases short, with 4 bases between. The CDR3 has 9 amino acids. CDR1 is SGHTA and CDR2 is FQGTGA in the germline V gene. CDR3 sequence: CASSLSRYF. The CDR3 region has the DNA TGTGCCAGCAGCTTAAGCAGGTATTTT.

This clonotype is termed medium-sized. This chain joins TRBV5-1 and TRBJ2-7; D might be TRBD1 or TRBD2, each matching 5 bases. V was shortened by 0 bases and J by 4 bases, with 11 bases between the two germline ends. Germline V gene data show CDR1 as SGHRS and CDR2 as YFSETQ. This CDR3 has 14 residues. CDR3 DNA: TGCGCCAGCAGCTTGGGCCAGGGAGTGTACGAGCAGTACTTC. Protein sequence: CASSLGQGVYEQYF.

Turning to this clonotype: A read error is possible here, since a much larger clone lies one base away. The chain carries TRBV3-1 and TRBJ1-2, with 7 bases identical to TRBD1. The germline gives CDR1 LGHDT, CDR2 YNNKEL (reference sequence). This CDR3 has 14 amino acids. CDR3 in DNA: TGTGACAGCAGCCCCTCGACAGGGTCAGGCGGCTACACCTTC. The encoded protein is CDSSPSTGSGGYTF.

By its share, this clonotype is medium-sized. The DNA of the CDR3 is TGTGCCAGCAGCATTGAAACAGGGTTCGCTGGAAACACCATATATTTT. This gives the protein CASSIETGFAGNTIYF. The chain employs TRBV7-2 and TRBJ1-3; a possible D gene is TRBD1 (6 bases). CDR3 length: 16 amino acids. V shed 5 bases and J shed 2 bases, with 16 bases lying between them. Germline CDR1 and CDR2: SGHTA and FQGNSA.

A note on this clonotype: Just one base apart from a much larger clone, this may be a read error. The chain combines TRBV18 with TRBJ2-1; D may match TRBD1 or TRBD2 (6 bases each). Germline lookup yields CDR1 KGHSH and CDR2 LQKENI. The CDR3 sequence is 15 residues long. CDR3 sequence: CPSSPPGATYNEQFF. DNA of the CDR3: TGTCCCAGCTCACCACCGGGGGCTACCTACAATGAGCAGTTCTTC.

This clonotype is medium-sized (0.01 to 0.1%). J is TRBJ1-1 and V is TRBV12-3 or TRBV12-4, with a possible D match to TRBD1 (6 bases). CDR3 length: 12 amino acids. Trimming took off 3 bases at V and 11 bases at J, with 13 bases between the two ends. CDR3 nucleotides: TGTGCCAGCAGTTTCGGGGGGGCGGAGGCTTTCTTT. Protein sequence: CASSFGGAEAFF.

By its share, this clonotype is medium-sized. J is TRBJ2-1 and V is TRBV7-6; D is possibly TRBD1 (6 bases). The germline gives CDR1 SGHVS, CDR2 FNYEAQ. There are 15 residues in the CDR3. Trimming took 4 bases from V and 3 from J, leaving 13 bases between them. The CDR3 DNA sequence: TGTGCCAGCAGCTCCGGATCGACAGGCTACAATGAGCAGTTCTTC. It translates to CASSSGSTGYNEQFF.

V is TRBV27 and J is TRBJ2-2; 9 bases are shared with TRBD2. Germline V gives CDR1 MNHEY, CDR2 SMNVEV (reference sequence). V was clipped by 7 bases and J by 6 bases; unmatched bases: 12. The CDR3 sequence is 16 residues long. CDR3 sequence reads: CASIPGRGGRAGELFF. The CDR3, as DNA: TGTGCCAGCATCCCAGGGAGGGGCGGGAGGGCCGGGGAGCTGTTTTTT.